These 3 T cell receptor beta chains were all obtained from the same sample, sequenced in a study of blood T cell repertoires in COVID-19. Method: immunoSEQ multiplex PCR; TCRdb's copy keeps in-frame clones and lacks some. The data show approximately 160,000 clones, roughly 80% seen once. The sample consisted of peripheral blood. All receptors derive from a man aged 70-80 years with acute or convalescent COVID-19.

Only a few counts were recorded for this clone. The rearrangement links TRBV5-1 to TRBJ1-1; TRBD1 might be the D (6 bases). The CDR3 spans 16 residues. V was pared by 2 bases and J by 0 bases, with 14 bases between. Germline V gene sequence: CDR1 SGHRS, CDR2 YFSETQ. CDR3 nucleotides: TGCGCCAGCAGCTTTGGGTCGGGGGGCTTGAACACTGAAGCTTTCTTT. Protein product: CASSFGSGGLNTEAFF. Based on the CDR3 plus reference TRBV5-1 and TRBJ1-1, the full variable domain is KAGVTQTPRYLIKTRGQQVTLSCSPISGHRSVSWYQQTPGQGLQFLFEYFSETQRNKGNFPGRFSGRQFSNSRSEMNVSTLELGDSALYLCASSFGSGGLNTEAFFGQGTRLTVV.

This CDR3 reads CASSQPDYSNTGELFF. In DNA form, the CDR3 reads TGTGCCAGCAGCCAACCGGACTACTCCAACACCGGGGAGCTGTTTTTT. This chain uses TRBV4-2 with TRBJ2-2, with D maybe TRBD2 (6 bases). There are 16 residues in the CDR3. V lost 2 bases and J 2 bases, leaving 12 bases between the germline ends. CDR1 and CDR2 (germline): LGHNA, YNFKEQ.

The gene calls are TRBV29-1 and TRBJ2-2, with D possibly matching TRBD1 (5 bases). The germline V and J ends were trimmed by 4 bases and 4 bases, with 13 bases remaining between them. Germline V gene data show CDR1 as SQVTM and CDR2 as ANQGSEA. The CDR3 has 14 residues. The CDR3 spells CSVAGVGVTGELFF. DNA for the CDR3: TGCAGCGTTGCCGGTGTAGGGGTCACCGGGGAGCTGTTTTTT.